Listed below are T cell receptor beta chains from one sample, sequenced in a study of T cell responses to AZD1222 COVID-19 vaccine. The assay was immunoSEQ multiplex PCR, and TCRdb's table has in-frame clones only and misses some. The data contain around 160,000 clones, under 95% of them seen just once; the ten biggest clones take up about 2.1%. This sample comprised peripheral blood, obtained on day 0 of AZD1222 vaccination. These receptors were obtained from an adult in good health. The CDR3 runs from the conserved cysteine through the conserved F or W. The order of the fields is V gene, D gene, J gene, CDR3 length, clone size, CDR3 DNA, CDR3 protein. D genes are given only for firm matches. For some rows the clone size is stated as once, few or many, or as a class when expanded; others skip it.

TRBV30,-,TRBJ1-1,15,-,TGTGCCTGGCTTAAATCTGGACAGATGAACACTGAAGCTTTCTTT,CAWLKSGQMNTEAFF
TRBV28,-,TRBJ1-2,12,once,TGTGCCAGCAGTTTGGAGGGCTATGGCTACACCTTC,CASSLEGYGYTF
TRBV24-1,-,TRBJ2-1,15,-,TGTGCCACCAGTGATCCTGGACAGCCACGGGGTGAGCAGTTCTTC,CATSDPGQPRGEQFF
TRBV4-2,-,TRBJ2-7,15,-,TGTGCCAGCAGCCAAGATACAGGGAAATCCTACGAGCAGTACTTC,CASSQDTGKSYEQYF
TRBV5-8,-,TRBJ2-1,8,once,TGTGCCAGCAGCGAGCAGTTCTTC,CASSEQFF
TRBV12-3/TRBV12-4,-,TRBJ2-3,11,-,TGTGCCAGCAGTCCTCGGGATACGCAGTATTTT,CASSPRDTQYF
TRBV18,-,TRBJ2-2,14,-,TGTGCCAGCTCACCGTCAACAGGGTCCGGGGAGCTGTTTTTT,CASSPSTGSGELFF
TRBV30,-,TRBJ2-7,11,-,TGCTCGGGACAATCCGCCTACGAGCAGTACTTC,CSGQSAYEQYF
TRBV19,-,TRBJ1-1,16,-,TGTGCCAGTAAGGAGCTTGGGGTCCTATTGAACACTGAAGCTTTCTTT,CASKELGVLLNTEAFF
TRBV4-2,TRBD1,TRBJ1-1,14,-,TGTGCCAGCAGCCAACCCGACAGGGGCGCTGAAGCTTTCTTT,CASSQPDRGAEAFF
TRBV9,-,TRBJ2-1,13,-,TGTGCCAGCAGCCCTTCCTCGTCTGGTGAGCAGTTCTTC,CASSPSSSGEQFF
TRBV5-1,-,TRBJ1-4,17,-,TGCGCCAGCAGCTTGGCCTGGCAGGGGCCCTATAATGAAAAACTGTTTTTT,CASSLAWQGPYNEKLFF
TRBV3-1/TRBV3-2,-,TRBJ2-3,15,-,TGTGCCAGCAGCCACCTACCGGGAGTGACAGATACGCAGTATTTT,CASSHLPGVTDTQYF
TRBV9,-,TRBJ2-3,19,-,TGTGCCAGCAGCGCCTGGGGGAGCACTACAAATCCTAGCACAGATACGCAGTATTTT,CASSAWGSTTNPSTDTQYF
TRBV19,TRBD1,TRBJ2-7,13,-,TGTGCCAGTAGCCCCGGGGACAGCTACGAGCAGTACTTC,CASSPGDSYEQYF
TRBV5-5,-,TRBJ2-7,15,-,TGTGCCAGCAGCTTCCGACTAGACAGGACCTACGAGCAGTACTTC,CASSFRLDRTYEQYF
TRBV7-9,-,TRBJ1-2,16,-,TGTGCCAGCAGCACGCAATTGGGTCAGTCTAACTATGGCTACACCTTC,CASSTQLGQSNYGYTF
TRBV5-1,-,TRBJ2-7,14,-,TGCGCCAGCAGCTTGGACTTAACAGTAGGCGAGCAGTACTTC,CASSLDLTVGEQYF
TRBV18,-,TRBJ1-2,14,-,TGTGCCAGCTCAACTAGTCAGACCTCCTATGGCTACACCTTC,CASSTSQTSYGYTF
TRBV6-5,-,TRBJ1-1,13,-,TGTGCCAGCAGTACCGGTTACGGCACTGAAGCTTTCTTT,CASSTGYGTEAFF
TRBV6-6,TRBD1,TRBJ1-4,16,-,TGTGCCAGCAGTATAAGACAGGGGACAATGGATGAAAAACTGTTTTTT,CASSIRQGTMDEKLFF
TRBV9,-,TRBJ2-1,16,-,TGTGCCAGCAGCGCCAGGGGGGAGTCGGATTTTAGTGAGCAGTTCTTC,CASSARGESDFSEQFF
TRBV18,TRBD1,TRBJ1-1,14,-,TGTGCCAGCTCACCTACGACAGGGTCAGGTGAAGCTTTCTTT,CASSPTTGSGEAFF
TRBV5-1,TRBD1,TRBJ2-7,16,-,TGCGCCAGCAGCCCCTCGGCCGGGACAGGGGGCGACGAGCAGTACTTC,CASSPSAGTGGDEQYF